Listed below are T cell receptor beta chains from one sample, sequenced in a study of T cell repertoires in cytomegalovirus infection. TCRdb reanalysed the reads using MiXCR and keeps one entry per CDR3 protein. The sample contains tens of thousands of distinct CDR3 sequences, approximately 3.7% of which appear only once. Sequencing was done on a sample of PBMCs. Receptors were obtained from a human donor in good health (CMV status not recorded). Some clones in this sample may be carry-over from other donors' samples. Each CDR3 is given with its conserved first and last residue. Fields, in order: J gene, D gene, clone size, V gene, CDR3 DNA, CDR3 protein. A D gene is named only where the DNA matches it firmly. A row's size may be missing; if present it is once, few, many or a size class.

J gene: TRBJ2-5; D gene: TRBD1; clone size: many; V gene: TRBV27; CDR3 DNA: TGTGCCAGCAGTTCGACTAGACAGGGGACGGGTGAGACCCAGTACTTC; CDR3 protein: CASSSTRQGTGETQYF
J gene: TRBJ1-1; D gene: NA; clone size: many; V gene: TRBV28; CDR3 DNA: TGTGCCAGCAGCCAGTTTATGAACACTGAAGCTTTCTTT; CDR3 protein: CASSQFMNTEAFF
J gene: TRBJ2-7; D gene: NA; clone size: many; V gene: TRBV6-2/TRBV6-3; CDR3 DNA: TGTGCCAGCAACCCTGGGGGAGCACTGACCTACGAGCAGTACTTC; CDR3 protein: CASNPGGALTYEQYF
J gene: TRBJ1-2; D gene: NA; clone size: many; V gene: TRBV29-1; CDR3 DNA: TGCAGCGCTCCAATGGGGCAGGACGCTAACTATGGCTACACCTTC; CDR3 protein: CSAPMGQDANYGYTF
J gene: TRBJ2-7; D gene: TRBD1; clone size: many; V gene: TRBV28; CDR3 DNA: TGTGCCAGCAGTCCGGGACAGGGAGGAGTGGGCGAGCAGTACTTC; CDR3 protein: CASSPGQGGVGEQYF
J gene: TRBJ2-3; D gene: NA; clone size: many; V gene: TRBV2; CDR3 DNA: TGTGCCAGCAGCTTCTCAACCACAGATACGCAGTATTTT; CDR3 protein: CASSFSTTDTQYF
J gene: TRBJ2-2; D gene: NA; clone size: many; V gene: TRBV3-1; CDR3 DNA: TGTGCCAGCAGCCAATACAACACCGGGGAGCTGTTTTTT; CDR3 protein: CASSQYNTGELFF
J gene: TRBJ1-6; D gene: TRBD1; clone size: many; V gene: TRBV6-2/TRBV6-3; CDR3 DNA: TGTGCCAGCACTGTGACAGGGTATAATTCACCCCTCCACTTT; CDR3 protein: CASTVTGYNSPLHF
J gene: TRBJ1-1; D gene: NA; clone size: many; V gene: TRBV20-1; CDR3 DNA: TGCAGTGCTAGTAATGCGGGTAACGTGGCTGAAGCTTTCTTT; CDR3 protein: CSASNAGNVAEAFF
J gene: TRBJ2-3; D gene: TRBD2; clone size: many; V gene: TRBV7-8; CDR3 DNA: TGTGCCAGCAGCGCTCTAGCGGGGGGCAGCACAGATACGCAGTATTTT; CDR3 protein: CASSALAGGSTDTQYF
J gene: TRBJ2-3; D gene: NA; clone size: many; V gene: TRBV18; CDR3 DNA: TGTGCCAGCTCAGTTGGACAGGACTACACAGATACGCAGTATTTT; CDR3 protein: CASSVGQDYTDTQYF
J gene: TRBJ1-1; D gene: TRBD1; clone size: many; V gene: TRBV7-2; CDR3 DNA: TGTGCCAGCAGACGGGACAGGGTTATGACTGAAGCTTTCTTT; CDR3 protein: CASRRDRVMTEAFF
J gene: TRBJ2-7; D gene: NA; clone size: many; V gene: TRBV30; CDR3 DNA: TGTGCCTTACAAGAGGGCTACGAGCAGTACTTC; CDR3 protein: CALQEGYEQYF
J gene: TRBJ2-3; D gene: TRBD1; clone size: many; V gene: TRBV4-3; CDR3 DNA: TGCGCCAGCAGCCGACAGGGTAGCACAGATACGCAGTATTTT; CDR3 protein: CASSRQGSTDTQYF
J gene: TRBJ2-7; D gene: NA; clone size: many; V gene: TRBV7-6; CDR3 DNA: TGTGCCAGCAGCCGCGATCGGGATCAGTACTTC; CDR3 protein: CASSRDRDQYF
J gene: TRBJ2-7; D gene: NA; clone size: many; V gene: TRBV9; CDR3 DNA: TGTGCCAGCAGCGTAGCTGCAGGGTTCGGCGAGCAGTACTTC; CDR3 protein: CASSVAAGFGEQYF
J gene: TRBJ1-2; D gene: TRBD1; clone size: many; V gene: TRBV4-3; CDR3 DNA: TGCGCCAGCAGCCAAAAAGGACAGGGATCGGCCGGCTACACCTTC; CDR3 protein: CASSQKGQGSAGYTF
J gene: TRBJ1-1; D gene: NA; clone size: many; V gene: TRBV2; CDR3 DNA: TGTGCCAGCAGTGCTGGGATCTATGTGAACACTGAAGCTTTCTTT; CDR3 protein: CASSAGIYVNTEAFF
J gene: TRBJ2-1; D gene: TRBD2; clone size: many; V gene: TRBV7-2; CDR3 DNA: TGTGCCAGCAGCTTAGGGGGACTAGGAGTGTCGGATGAGCAGTTCTTC; CDR3 protein: CASSLGGLGVSDEQFF
J gene: TRBJ2-5; D gene: TRBD1; clone size: many; V gene: TRBV5-1; CDR3 DNA: TGCGCCAGCAGCTTGTGGGACAGGGGCGGGGAGACCCAGTACTTC; CDR3 protein: CASSLWDRGGETQYF
J gene: TRBJ1-5; D gene: NA; clone size: many; V gene: TRBV6-5; CDR3 DNA: TGTGCCAGCAGTCTAAGAGGGGCAATGGAGCCCCAGCATTTT; CDR3 protein: CASSLRGAMEPQHF
J gene: TRBJ2-7; D gene: NA; clone size: many; V gene: TRBV6-2/TRBV6-3; CDR3 DNA: TGTGCCAGCAGTTACTCAAGGACTATGGAGCAGTACTTC; CDR3 protein: CASSYSRTMEQYF
J gene: TRBJ2-3; D gene: NA; clone size: many; V gene: TRBV12-3/TRBV12-4; CDR3 DNA: TGTGCCAGCAGTTTAGCCCTCTCGGACAGTTACACAGATACGCAGTATTTT; CDR3 protein: CASSLALSDSYTDTQYF
J gene: TRBJ2-5; D gene: TRBD2; clone size: medium-sized; V gene: TRBV6-1; CDR3 DNA: TGTGCCAGCACCCCGGGGACTAGCTGGGAGACCCAGTACTTC; CDR3 protein: CASTPGTSWETQYF
J gene: TRBJ1-6; D gene: TRBD1; clone size: many; V gene: TRBV5-4; CDR3 DNA: TGTGCCAGCAGCCCTGACAGGGCGGGTGGATCACCCCTCCACTTT; CDR3 protein: CASSPDRAGGSPLHF
J gene: TRBJ1-1; D gene: NA; clone size: many; V gene: TRBV30; CDR3 DNA: TGTGCCTGGAATACAGGAATGAACACTGAAGCTTTCTTT; CDR3 protein: CAWNTGMNTEAFF
J gene: TRBJ2-7; D gene: TRBD1; clone size: many; V gene: TRBV7-7; CDR3 DNA: TGTGCCAGCAGCCTTACAACAGGGGGAAGAACCTACGAGCAGTACTTC; CDR3 protein: CASSLTTGGRTYEQYF
J gene: TRBJ2-7; D gene: TRBD1; clone size: many; V gene: TRBV29-1; CDR3 DNA: TGCAGCGTTGCGGGGGGACAGGGTTTTGAGTACGGTGCGCAGTACTTC; CDR3 protein: CSVAGGQGFEYGAQYF
J gene: TRBJ1-1; D gene: NA; clone size: many; V gene: TRBV18; CDR3 DNA: TGTGCCAGCTCACCAGAGGAGTTGAGCACTGAAGCTTTCTTT; CDR3 protein: CASSPEELSTEAFF
J gene: TRBJ2-7; D gene: NA; clone size: many; V gene: TRBV29-1; CDR3 DNA: TGCAGCGTTGGAAATAGCGCGCGCGAGCAGTACTTC; CDR3 protein: CSVGNSAREQYF
J gene: TRBJ1-2; D gene: TRBD1; clone size: many; V gene: TRBV7-2; CDR3 DNA: TGTGCCAGCAGTAAAGGGGGACAGGGCATCTTGGGCTACACCTTC; CDR3 protein: CASSKGGQGILGYTF
J gene: TRBJ2-3; D gene: NA; clone size: many; V gene: TRBV7-2; CDR3 DNA: TGTGCCAGCAGCTTATCTAATGCAGATACGCAGTATTTT; CDR3 protein: CASSLSNADTQYF
J gene: TRBJ2-3; D gene: NA; clone size: many; V gene: TRBV27; CDR3 DNA: TGTGCCAGCAGTTCGGCGGCTGCTAGCACAGATACGCAGTATTTT; CDR3 protein: CASSSAAASTDTQYF
J gene: TRBJ2-3; D gene: NA; clone size: many; V gene: TRBV12-3/TRBV12-4; CDR3 DNA: TGTGCCAGCAGGTTATGGACAGATACGCAGTATTTT; CDR3 protein: CASRLWTDTQYF
J gene: TRBJ2-7; D gene: TRBD1; clone size: many; V gene: TRBV5-5; CDR3 DNA: TGTGCCAGCCACTACCGCGGACAGGGCCTCTACGAGCAGTACTTC; CDR3 protein: CASHYRGQGLYEQYF
J gene: TRBJ1-1; D gene: NA; clone size: many; V gene: TRBV6-2/TRBV6-3; CDR3 DNA: TGTGCCAGCAGTGACAGAGCCTCGAACACTGAAGCTTTCTTT; CDR3 protein: CASSDRASNTEAFF
J gene: TRBJ2-7; D gene: TRBD1; clone size: many; V gene: TRBV7-2; CDR3 DNA: TGTGCCAGCAGCTTAGGTATAGGACAGGGATACTACGAGCAGTACTTC; CDR3 protein: CASSLGIGQGYYEQYF
J gene: TRBJ1-1; D gene: TRBD1; clone size: many; V gene: TRBV7-8; CDR3 DNA: TGTGCCAGCAGCATGACAGGGGCGAGCACTGAAGCTTTCTTT; CDR3 protein: CASSMTGASTEAFF
J gene: TRBJ1-1; D gene: TRBD1; clone size: many; V gene: TRBV12-3/TRBV12-4; CDR3 DNA: TGTGCCAGCAGACTATTGGGACAGCGGAACACTGAAGCTTTCTTT; CDR3 protein: CASRLLGQRNTEAFF
J gene: TRBJ1-1; D gene: NA; clone size: NA; V gene: TRBV29-1; CDR3 DNA: TGCAACGCTACCCGGACGGAGAACACTGAAGCTTTCTTT; CDR3 protein: CNATRTENTEAFF
J gene: TRBJ1-5; D gene: TRBD1; clone size: many; V gene: TRBV28; CDR3 DNA: TGTGCCAGCAGACAGGACAGGCGGGGCAATCAGCCCCAGCATTTT; CDR3 protein: CASRQDRRGNQPQHF
J gene: TRBJ2-7; D gene: NA; clone size: many; V gene: TRBV28; CDR3 DNA: TGTGCCAGCAGGGGCAGGTTGACGTACTACGAGCAGTACTTC; CDR3 protein: CASRGRLTYYEQYF
J gene: TRBJ1-2; D gene: NA; clone size: many; V gene: TRBV28; CDR3 DNA: TGTGCCAGCAGCGCGGACAGTCTAAATGGCTACACCTTC; CDR3 protein: CASSADSLNGYTF
J gene: TRBJ1-1; D gene: NA; clone size: medium-sized; V gene: TRBV9; CDR3 DNA: TGTGCCAGCAGCCCACAACAGGGCTTGAGCACTGAAGCTTTCTTT; CDR3 protein: CASSPQQGLSTEAFF
J gene: TRBJ1-2; D gene: NA; clone size: many; V gene: TRBV12-3/TRBV12-4; CDR3 DNA: TGTGCCAGCAGTTACGGACAGCTTCCCTTCTTC; CDR3 protein: CASSYGQLPFF
J gene: TRBJ2-2; D gene: NA; clone size: many; V gene: TRBV6-5; CDR3 DNA: TGTGCCAGCAGTTACCTGGATCGAAAGACCGGGGAGCTGTTTTTT; CDR3 protein: CASSYLDRKTGELFF
J gene: TRBJ2-1; D gene: NA; clone size: NA; V gene: TRBV18; CDR3 DNA: TGTGCCAGCTCACCACGCGAGTCACATGAGCAGTTCTTC; CDR3 protein: CASSPRESHEQFF
J gene: TRBJ1-1; D gene: NA; clone size: many; V gene: TRBV7-9; CDR3 DNA: TGTGCCAGCAGCCAAACAGGAAGAAGACTTGAAGCTTTCTTT; CDR3 protein: CASSQTGRRLEAFF
J gene: TRBJ1-6; D gene: TRBD1; clone size: many; V gene: TRBV5-4; CDR3 DNA: TGTGCCAGCAGCTCGGACAGGGTACATTCACCCCTCCACTTT; CDR3 protein: CASSSDRVHSPLHF
J gene: TRBJ1-1; D gene: NA; clone size: many; V gene: TRBV12-3/TRBV12-4; CDR3 DNA: TGTGCCAGCAGGGTTGACATAGAATCCACTGAAGCTTTCTTT; CDR3 protein: CASRVDIESTEAFF
J gene: TRBJ2-7; D gene: NA; clone size: many; V gene: TRBV6-2/TRBV6-3; CDR3 DNA: TGTGCCAGCAAGGCAGGGACCTACGAGCAGTACTTC; CDR3 protein: CASKAGTYEQYF
J gene: TRBJ1-1; D gene: NA; clone size: few; V gene: TRBV20-1; CDR3 DNA: TGCAGTGCTAGAAACAGCCTGAACACTGAAGCTTTCTTT; CDR3 protein: CSARNSLNTEAFF
J gene: TRBJ2-5; D gene: NA; clone size: many; V gene: TRBV30; CDR3 DNA: TGTGCCTGGAGTAATGTGGGGCCGGAGACCCAGTACTTC; CDR3 protein: CAWSNVGPETQYF
J gene: TRBJ2-7; D gene: NA; clone size: many; V gene: TRBV10-2; CDR3 DNA: TGCGCCAGCAGTGAGTTGGGAACCCAGAAGCAGTACTTC; CDR3 protein: CASSELGTQKQYF
J gene: TRBJ1-1; D gene: NA; clone size: many; V gene: TRBV20-1; CDR3 DNA: TGCAGTGCTAGTGGTCTGGGAACTGAAGCTTTCTTT; CDR3 protein: CSASGLGTEAFF